One sample yielded the 14 T cell receptor beta chains listed below, sequenced in a study of tumor-infiltrating lymphocytes in primary liver carcinoma. Co-extracting RNA and DNA was done with 20-30 mg of unsorted bulk tissue as input. Constant-region priming of approximately 0.55 ug total RNA yielded TCR beta cDNA. Investigators got TCR beta libraries out of three nested multiplex PCR rounds, done with slightly modified ARM-PCR. TRBV1-TRBV30 forward primers paired with a C-beta reverse primer drove the first two PCR rounds, approximately 11 cycles each. In TCRdb, the multiplex PCR reads were re-called with MiXCR into one record per CDR3 protein. Of roughly 53,000 distinct CDR3 sequences listed, 70% to 80% are singletons. Sequencing used liver tumor tissue from sampling region 2. Subset of the sample: tumor region T2, inferior pole. Source of these receptors: a man aged 40-50 years with primary liver carcinoma and hepatitis B virus infection.

As for this clonotype: In this CDR3 the conserved last residue, phenylalanine or tryptophan, is missing, so a read error is likely. The chain is built from TRBV6-6 and TRBJ2-3, with a tentative D call TRBD2 (7 bases). Germline CDR1 MNHNY, CDR2 SVGAGI (reference sequence). The CDR3 is 16 residues long. CDR3 protein: CASSWGPAGRGDTQYL. In nucleotides, the CDR3 is TGTGCCAGCAGTTGGGGGCCGGCAGGGAGGGGAGATACACAGTATCTT.

Turning to this clonotype: The junction and the germline gene differ at one end; a read error may be behind it. The rearrangement uses TRBV11-2 and TRBJ2-5, with a possible D match to TRBD1 (5 bases). Germline-derived CDR1 and CDR2 are SGHAT and FQNNGV. This CDR3 has 17 amino acids. For the CDR3, the DNA is TGTGTCAGCAGCTTAGGGGCCTTGTCCGGCTTTCAAGAGACCCACTACTTC. Translation: CVSSLGALSGFQETHYF. The variable domain in full, completed from reference TRBV11-2 and TRBJ2-5, reads EAGVAQSPRYKIIEKRQSVAFWCNPISGHATLYWYQQILGQGPKLLIQFQNNGVVDDSQLPKDRFSAERLKGVDSTLKIQPAKLEDSAVYLCVSSLGALSGFQETHYFGPGTRLLVL.

This clonotype was counted once. The CDR3 carries no conserved terminal phenylalanine or tryptophan, so it likely arises from a read error. J is TRBJ2-7 and V is TRBV11-2; D gene uncertain. The CDR3 covers 16 residues. Trimming removed 0 bases at V and 8 bases at J, with 20 bases between. Germline V lookup: CDR1 SGHAT, CDR2 FQNNGV. The CDR3 nucleotides read TGTGCCAGCAGCTTAGAGGGTGGAGCTTCCACATACAAGCAGTACTTA. Translation gives CASSLEGGASTYKQYL.

Comment on this clonotype: A junction end diverges from the germline sequence, so it may reflect a read error. The chain is built from TRBV29-1 and TRBJ2-5; D call uncertain. CDR1 SQVTM and CDR2 ANQGSEA come from the germline V gene. The CDR3 runs to 13 residues. CDR3: CSVSVKYQETKYF. As DNA, the CDR3 is TGCAGCGTCTCGGTTAAGTACCAAGAGACCAAGTACTTC.

Concerning this clonotype itself: Sequence at one end of the junction differs from germline and may be a read error. The rearrangement links TRBV5-1 to TRBJ2-3; TRBD2 aligns across 11 bases. The germline V gene has CDR1 SGHRS and CDR2 YFSETQ. The CDR3 contains 15 residues. The CDR3 coding sequence is TGCGGCAGCAGCTTAGCGGGAGGGCGCACGGATACGCAGTATTTT. Its translation: CGSSLAGGRTDTQYF.

With respect to this clonotype: The junction shows a germline mismatch at one end, possibly a read error. The chain is built from TRBV11-2 and TRBJ2-6, with 8 bases identical to TRBD1. Germline V gene data show CDR1 as SGHAT and CDR2 as FQNNGV. The CDR3 sequence is 17 residues long. The CDR3 region is CASCPGQGNSGANALTF. CDR3 sequence (DNA): TGTGCCAGCTGTCCCGGACAGGGCAACTCTGGGGCCAACGCCCTGACTTTC.

As for this clonotype: An end of the junction does not agree with germline; a read error may underlie this. The CDR3, as DNA: TGTGCCAGCAGCAAAGATGACCGGGGCAATCAGCCCCAGCATTTT. It specifies CASSKDDRGNQPQHF. This chain uses TRBV4-1 with TRBJ1-5; no firm D call. Per the germline V gene, CDR1 is MGHRA and CDR2 is YSYEKL. The length of the CDR3 is 15 residues.

Details on this clonotype: Mismatch with germline at one junction end may stem from a read error. This chain uses TRBV29-1 with TRBJ2-5; 7 bases are shared with TRBD2. Germline CDR1 SQVTM, CDR2 ANQGSEA. The CDR3 is 13 residues long. CDR3 bases: TGCAGCGTTGATGGGAGGGCCGCTGAGATCCAGAACTTC. It is translated as CSVDGRAAEIQNF. Drawing the rest from reference TRBV29-1 and TRBJ2-5, the complete variable domain is SAVISQKPSRDICQRGTSLTIQCQVDSQVTMMFWYRQQPGQSLTLIATANQGSEATYESGFVIDKFPISRPNLTFSTLTVSNMSPEDSSIYLCSVDGRAAEIQNFGPGTRLLVL.

Points on this clonotype: An end of the junction differs from the germline gene, which may be a read error. The V and J genes are TRBV6-2 or TRBV6-3 and TRBJ2-6; 8 nucleotides agree with TRBD1. CDR3 length equals 16 residues. The V gene's germline CDR1 is MNHEY and CDR2 SVGEGT. The CDR3 nucleotides read TGTGCCAGCAGCCTCGGACAGGGTACTGGGGCCAACGTACTGAGTTTC. As protein: CASSLGQGTGANVLSF.

Points on this clonotype: This may be a read error: a much more frequent sequence differs by one nucleotide. The gene calls are TRBV28 and TRBJ2-1; 13 positions match TRBD2. The length of the CDR3 is 22 residues. Germline loops: CDR1 MDHEN, CDR2 SYDVKM. V shed 5 bases and J 7 bases; nucleotides not matched to a gene: 26. CDR3 bases: TGTGCCAGCAGTCCAGGGACTAGCGGGATATACCTACTCGGCGTACCCCCGAATGAGCAGTTCTTC. This encodes CASSPGTSGIYLLGVPPNEQFF.

A word on this clonotype: The junction departs from the called germline gene at one end, perhaps through a read error. This rearrangement joins TRBV7-8 to TRBJ2-1; 8 bases match TRBD2. The CDR3 has 15 amino acids. Germline CDR1 is SGHVS and CDR2 is FQNEAQ. CDR3 nucleotide sequence: TGTGCCAGCAGTTTAAGAACTAGCGGCTACAATGGGCAGTTCTTC. This sequence encodes CASSLRTSGYNGQFF.

Regarding this clonotype: At one end, the junction sequence differs from germline, possibly due to a read error. V usage is TRBV28 and J usage is TRBJ2-1, with 7 bases that match TRBD1. From germline, CDR1 is MDHEN and CDR2 SYDVKM. This CDR3 has 16 residues. CDR3 nucleotides: TGTGCAAGCAGTTCCACAGGGGTCGAGGCCTACAATGAGCAGCTCTTC. It is translated as CASSSTGVEAYNEQLF.

The chain has TRBV6-1 and TRBJ2-3; D is unresolved. Germline V gene data show CDR1 as MNHNS and CDR2 as SASEGT. This CDR3 comprises 12 residues. The V end was cut by 8 bases, the J end by 2 bases, with 8 bases between. CDR3 nucleotide sequence: TGTGCCAGCGATGGCACCACAGATACGCAGTATTTT. Translating it yields CASDGTTDTQYF.

With respect to this clonotype: The conserved phenylalanine or tryptophan is not found at the CDR3 terminus, so this likely reflects a read error. The V call is TRBV6-5, the J call TRBJ2-6; D not resolved. Germline V gene sequence: CDR1 MNHEY, CDR2 SVGAGI. CDR3 size: 14 residues. V lost 5 bases to trimming and J lost 2 bases, with 7 bases between them. The CDR3: CASSRETGANVLTI. The DNA of the CDR3 is TGTGCCAGCAGTCGAGAAACTGGGGCCAACGTCCTGACTATC.